This TCR beta chain was profiled in a study of T cells after yellow fever vaccination. The wider study: Any fraction with a low cell number was prepared using SMART-Seq v4 Ultra Low Input.

With 7 bases removed from V and 1 base from J, the gap between germline ends came to 13 bases. Germline CDR1 is SQVTM and CDR2 is ANQGSEA. This CDR3 spans 13 amino acids. A 5'RACE template-switching step, the method used to make TCR cDNA, added a universal primer site and UMIs. TCRdb reprocessed the 5' RACE reads with MiXCR, giving one entry per CDR3 protein. Here the sample spans almost 600,000 distinct CDR3 sequences, approximately 13% being singletons. The chain links TRBV29-1 to TRBJ2-5, with D maybe TRBD1 (5 bases). The sample was PBMCs, taken on the day of the yellow fever booster vaccination. The clonotype originates from a man aged 25 to 45 who received the YFV17D yellow fever vaccine. CDR3 sequence (DNA): TGCAGCGGGAAGACCAGGGCCCAAGAGACCCAGTACTTC. Translated: CSGKTRAQETQYF.